This record concerns one TCR beta chain sequence. The data stem from a study of T cell changes during pregnancy in multiple sclerosis. Data came from immunoSEQ multiplex PCR; TCRdb stores just in-frame clones and leaves some out. Seen here are 40,000 or so clones, roughly 92% observed once, and the top ten hold around 1.3%. The germline gives CDR1 SGHAT, CDR2 FQNNGV. This CDR3 comprises 16 residues. Trimming pared 1 base from V and 3 bases from J, leaving 13 bases between. The specimen was peripheral blood, collected before pregnancy. The chain combines TRBV11-2 with TRBJ2-1, with D perhaps TRBD2 (6 bases). The TCR originated in a female donor with multiple sclerosis, enrolled in a pregnancy study. The CDR3 sequence is CASSLVVDGSYNEQFF. The DNA of the CDR3 is TGTGCCAGCAGCTTAGTCGTGGACGGGAGCTACAATGAGCAGTTCTTC.